Following are 3 T cell receptor beta chains from one sample sequenced in a study of T-cell memory formation after mild COVID-19. MiXCR was run by TCRdb on the 5' RACE reads, yielding one entry per CDR3 protein. The sample holds roughly 300,000 distinct CDR3 sequences, around 8% seen once. Sequenced: PBMCs or a T cell subset sorted from them (not recorded which). The receptors shown here come from a man aged 18 to 35 who had mild COVID-19 (a few samples of this study predate the infection). Cell type and time point are not known.

This clonotype showed up just a few times. The V call is TRBV12-3 or TRBV12-4, the J call TRBJ2-3; maybe TRBD2 (5 bases). V dropped 4 bases and J dropped 4 bases, with 12 bases sitting between them. The CDR3 length is 14 residues. The CDR3, as DNA: TGTGCCAGCAGTTCCCGGGGTCAGTCAGATACGCAGTATTTT. Translation: CASSSRGQSDTQYF.

This chain links TRBV5-6 with TRBJ2-1; 7 bases line up with TRBD1. Germline V gene sequence: CDR1 SGHDT, CDR2 YYEEEE. Trimming at V came to 0 bases and at J to 0 bases, leaving 3 bases not matched to a gene. This CDR3 is 16 amino acids long. CDR3 bases: TGTGCCAGCAGCTTGGAGGGGGACAGCTCCTACAATGAGCAGTTCTTC. Its protein product is CASSLEGDSSYNEQFF.

This rearrangement joins TRBV9 to TRBJ2-4, with TRBD2 as a possible D gene (6 bases). The CDR3 has 17 amino acids. The V gene's germline CDR1 is SGDLS and CDR2 YYNGEE. Trimming left V 0 bases short and J 0 bases short, with 13 bases between. CDR3 bases: TGTGCCAGCAGCGTAGGGGCTAGCGAGCAAGCCAAAAACATTCAGTACTTC. Its protein is CASSVGASEQAKNIQYF.